One sample yielded the 16 T cell receptor beta chains listed below, sequenced in a study of somatic mutations in cytotoxic T cells in rheumatoid arthritis (dated by TCRdb to the late 2010s). The library was produced with the immunoSEQ multiplex PCR assay. TCRdb's version of the immuneACCESS table is confined to in-frame rearrangements and falls short of the full clone set. An unresolved V gene accounts for under half of the shortfall where checked; the remainder is of unknown origin. A total of more than 8,000 clones appear in this sample, around four fifths of them only once. Of the sample, roughly a fifth falls within the top ten clones. Sequenced input: CD8+ T cells sorted from blood. All receptors derive from a man in his fifties in good health.

The chain is built from TRBV6-5 and TRBJ1-1; D remains unclear. Germline CDR1 MNHEY, CDR2 SVGAGI. CDR3 length: 14 residues. The V gene lost 4 bases and the J gene lost 0 bases, with 9 bases spanning the gap. The CDR3 DNA reads TGTGCCAGCAGTTTAAACAGTATGAACACTGAAGCTTTCTTT. It encodes CASSLNSMNTEAFF.

The rearrangement links TRBV28 to TRBJ1-1; no definite D call. There are 15 residues in the CDR3. Per the germline V gene, CDR1 is MDHEN and CDR2 is SYDVKM. Trimming removed 4 bases at V and 1 base at J, with 13 bases between. CDR3 residues: CASSSARGRNTEAFF. CDR3 DNA: TGTGCCAGCAGTTCAGCGCGGGGAAGGAACACTGAAGCTTTCTTT.

The chain joins TRBV10-3 to TRBJ2-1, with TRBD2 matching 7 bases. The CDR3 runs 15 residues. V gave up 3 bases and J gave up 5 bases; unmatched junction bases: 7. From germline, CDR1 is ENHRY and CDR2 SYGVKD. CDR3 residues: CAISDPPGGNNEQFF. CDR3 bases: TGTGCCATCAGTGATCCCCCGGGAGGTAACAATGAGCAGTTCTTC.

The chain joins TRBV28 to TRBJ1-2, with TRBD1 as a possible D gene (6 bases). The CDR3 extends over 15 amino acids. The germline V gene has CDR1 MDHEN and CDR2 SYDVKM. The V end lost 7 bases, the J end lost 0 bases, and 15 bases lay between the germline ends. CDR3 DNA sequence: TGTGCCAGCACCTATAGACAGGATTCTAACTATGGCTACACCTTC. This sequence encodes CASTYRQDSNYGYTF.

The chain joins TRBV23-1 to TRBJ2-7; tentatively, D is TRBD1 (6 bases). TRBV23-1 is annotated as an ORF whose role is uncertain. The V end lost 0 bases, the J end lost 5 bases, and 11 bases lay between the germline ends. The length of the CDR3 is 14 residues. The chain's CDR3 is CASSQSSGDNEQYF. The DNA of the CDR3 is TGCGCCAGCAGTCAATCGTCAGGGGACAACGAGCAGTACTTC.

This chain links TRBV28 with TRBJ2-5; 7 bases fit TRBD1. The ends lost 2 bases at V and 1 base at J; junction bases unmatched: 7. Germline CDR1 and CDR2: MDHEN and SYDVKM. CDR3 size: 16 residues. CDR3 sequence: CASSLTAYRGQETQYF. The CDR3 coding sequence is TGTGCCAGCAGTTTAACAGCCTACAGGGGCCAAGAGACCCAGTACTTC.

The rearrangement uses TRBV27 and TRBJ2-5, with a tentative D call TRBD1 (6 bases). Judging by the DNA end, TRBJ2-7 fits better; the J call may be wrong. Germline V gene sequence: CDR1 MNHEY, CDR2 SMNVEV (reference sequence). The CDR3 extends over 14 amino acids. This CDR3 reads CASSLWAGDHEQYF. Written as DNA, the CDR3 is TGTGCCAGCAGTTTATGGGCAGGGGACCACGAGCAGTACTTC.

This clone was picked up a small number of times. The V and J genes are TRBV4-1 and TRBJ2-1; D remains unclear. CDR1 is MGHRA, CDR2 YSYEKL, per germline. V was trimmed by 0 bases and J by 1 base, leaving 10 bases between them. The CDR3 is 16 residues long. The CDR3 sequence is CASSQDLIGSYNEQFF. The CDR3 DNA sequence: TGCGCCAGCAGCCAAGATCTGATCGGGTCCTACAATGAGCAGTTCTTC.

This chain links TRBV27 with TRBJ2-1, with D possibly being TRBD1 (5 bases). Deletions cut 2 bases from V and 8 bases from J, with 7 bases between. The CDR3 is 12 residues long. The V gene's germline CDR1 is MNHEY and CDR2 SMNVEV (reference sequence). Here the CDR3 reads CASSLARDEQFF. The DNA for the CDR3 is TGTGCCAGCAGTTTAGCCAGGGATGAGCAGTTCTTC.

V gene TRBV28 combines with J gene TRBJ1-2, with 8 bases identical to TRBD1. Trimming took 4 bases from V and 4 from J; bases not matched to a gene: 8. CDR3 length: 15 amino acids. Germline-derived CDR1 and CDR2 are MDHEN and SYDVKM. This chain's CDR3 is CASSSRQGLGYGYTF. As DNA, the CDR3 is TGTGCCAGCAGTTCCCGACAGGGGTTGGGCTATGGCTACACCTTC.

This rearrangement joins TRBV27 to TRBJ2-6; D ambiguous. Germline assignment: CDR1 MNHEY and CDR2 SMNVEV (reference sequence). Trimming removed 5 bases from V and 3 bases from J, with 8 bases in between. There are 14 residues in the CDR3. CDR3 in DNA: TGTGCCAGCAGTCCCCTAGGTGGGGCCAACGTCCTGACTTTC. Amino acids: CASSPLGGANVLTF.

This sequence joins TRBV28 and TRBJ2-7; 10 nucleotides align to TRBD1. Per germline, CDR1 MDHEN and CDR2 SYDVKM. The trim removed 5 bases at V and 4 bases at J, leaving 11 bases unmatched. This CDR3 is built from 16 residues. CDR3 protein: CASSHNRDRGDYEQYF. The CDR3 DNA reads TGTGCCAGCAGTCACAACCGGGACAGGGGTGATTACGAGCAGTACTTC. The full variable domain, its missing parts supplied by reference TRBV28 and TRBJ2-7, is DVKVTQSSRYLVKRTGEKVFLECVQDMDHENMFWYRQDPGLGLRLIYFSYDVKMKEKGDIPEGYSVSREKKERFSLILESASTNQTSMYLCASSHNRDRGDYEQYFGPGTRLTVT.

With respect to this clone: This sample also contains other DNA sequences that code for the same CDR3. The chain is built from TRBV9 and TRBJ2-3; 7 bases match TRBD2. CDR1 and CDR2 (germline): SGDLS, YYNGEE. This CDR3 region has 15 residues. V shed 3 bases, J shed 4 bases, and the junction held 8 bases outside the gene matches. CDR3 in amino acids: CASSAEGRGADTQYF. CDR3 nucleotides: TGTGCCAGCAGCGCCGAGGGACGGGGGGCAGATACGCAGTATTTT.

This clone has more than one count but fewer than ten. The V call is TRBV5-4, the J call TRBJ1-6, with 7 bases fitting TRBD1. Germline V gene sequence: CDR1 SGHNT, CDR2 YYREEE (reference sequence). J was trimmed by 2 bases and V by 5 bases; bases with no gene match: 13. The CDR3 is 18 amino acids. The CDR3 region is CASSPTSQGITYNSPLHF. The CDR3 DNA follows: TGTGCCAGCAGTCCGACCTCACAGGGGATAACCTATAATTCACCCCTCCACTTT.

The V and J genes are TRBV28 and TRBJ2-7; a possible D gene is TRBD2 (5 bases). The length of the CDR3 is 16 residues. Per the germline V gene, CDR1 is MDHEN and CDR2 is SYDVKM. V was clipped by 1 base and J by 2 bases, with 15 bases between them. The chain's CDR3 is CASSLYFLARAYEQYF. For the CDR3, the DNA is TGTGCCAGCAGTTTATATTTTTTAGCGCGGGCCTACGAGCAGTACTTC.

The chain links TRBV5-8 to TRBJ1-5; D ambiguous. The V gene's germline CDR1 is SGHTS and CDR2 YDEGEE. The CDR3 runs to 16 residues. Trimming shortened V by 1 base and J by 2 bases, and 13 bases separated the two germline ends. The CDR3 is CASSLPGRRGNQPQHF. The CDR3 DNA follows: TGTGCCAGCAGCTTGCCCGGCCGGAGGGGCAATCAGCCCCAGCATTTT.